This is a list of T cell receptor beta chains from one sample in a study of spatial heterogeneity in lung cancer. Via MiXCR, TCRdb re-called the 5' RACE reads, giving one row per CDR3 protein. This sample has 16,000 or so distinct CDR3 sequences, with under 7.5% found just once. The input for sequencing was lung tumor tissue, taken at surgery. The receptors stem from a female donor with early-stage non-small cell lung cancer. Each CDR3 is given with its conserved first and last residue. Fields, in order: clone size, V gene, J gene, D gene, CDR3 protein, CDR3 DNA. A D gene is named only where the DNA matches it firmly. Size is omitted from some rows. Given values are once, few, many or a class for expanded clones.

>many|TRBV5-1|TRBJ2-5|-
CASSLDEETQYF
TGCGCCAGCAGCTTGGATGAAGAGACCCAGTACTTC
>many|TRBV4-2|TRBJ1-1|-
CASSPAELDTEAFF
TGTGCCAGCAGCCCTGCAGAACTGGACACTGAAGCTTTCTTT
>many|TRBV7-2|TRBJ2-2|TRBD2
CASSFSGGRTGELFF
TGTGCCAGCAGCTTTAGCGGGGGCCGCACCGGGGAGCTGTTTTTT
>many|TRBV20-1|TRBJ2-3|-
CSALITGYTDTQYF
TGCAGTGCCTTGATAACAGGGTACACAGATACGCAGTATTTT
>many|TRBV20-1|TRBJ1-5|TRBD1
CSANRGQDQPQHF
TGCAGTGCTAACAGGGGGCAGGATCAGCCCCAGCATTTT
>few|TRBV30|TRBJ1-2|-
CAWSVGTYGYTF
TGTGCCTGGAGTGTGGGCACATATGGCTACACCTTC
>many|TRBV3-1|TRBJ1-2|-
CASRDSPGNGYTF
TGTGCCAGCAGGGACAGTCCAGGGAATGGCTACACCTTC
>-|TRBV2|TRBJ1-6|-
CASSEILGVALHF
TGTGCCAGCAGTGAAATTTTAGGGGTGGCCCTCCACTTT
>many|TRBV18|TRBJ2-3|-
CASSELSDTQYF
TGTGCCAGCTCGGAGTTGTCAGATACGCAGTATTTT
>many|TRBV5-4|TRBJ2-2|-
CASSLRGADTGELFF
TGTGCCAGCAGCTTAAGGGGGGCCGACACCGGGGAGCTGTTTTTT
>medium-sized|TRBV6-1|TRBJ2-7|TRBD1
CASSAGTGGYEQYF
TGTGCCAGCAGTGCCGGGACAGGGGGCTACGAGCAGTACTTC
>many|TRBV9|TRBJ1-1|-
CASSVLGQNTEAFF
TGTGCCAGCAGCGTACTTGGCCAGAACACTGAAGCTTTCTTT
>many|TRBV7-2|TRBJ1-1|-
CASSTFRGRTEAFF
TGTGCCAGCAGCACCTTCAGGGGCCGCACTGAAGCTTTCTTT
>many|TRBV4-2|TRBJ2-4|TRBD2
CASSPSLASGVNIQYF
TGTGCCAGCAGCCCCTCACTGGCTAGCGGCGTAAACATTCAGTACTTC
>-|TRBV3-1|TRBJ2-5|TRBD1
CASSQDRGQGETQYF
TGTGCCAGCAGCCAAGACAGGGGGCAGGGAGAGACCCAGTACTTC
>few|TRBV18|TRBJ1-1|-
CASSPQGSMNTEAFF
TGTGCCAGCTCACCACAGGGATCGATGAACACTGAAGCTTTCTTT
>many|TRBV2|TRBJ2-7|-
CASSEEYEQYF
TGTGCCAGCAGTGAAGAATACGAGCAGTACTTC
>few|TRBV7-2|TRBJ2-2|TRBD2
CASSTTGTSPAGELFF
TGTGCCAGCAGCACCACCGGGACTAGCCCCGCCGGGGAGCTGTTTTTT
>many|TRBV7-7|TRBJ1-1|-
CASSPEEGSVAFF
TGTGCCAGCAGCCCCGAGGAGGGGTCTGTAGCTTTCTTT
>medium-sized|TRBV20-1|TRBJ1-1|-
CSASVLTGSTEAFF
TGCAGTGCTAGTGTGCTTACTGGGAGCACTGAAGCTTTCTTT
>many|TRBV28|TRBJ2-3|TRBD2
CASSLTSGGPRTDTQYF
TGTGCCAGCAGTTTGACTAGCGGGGGGCCTCGCACAGATACGCAGTATTTT
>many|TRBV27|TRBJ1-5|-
CASRTGRSNQPQHF
TGTGCCAGCAGGACAGGAAGGAGCAATCAGCCCCAGCATTTT
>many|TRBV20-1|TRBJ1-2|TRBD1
CSAWGQGTNYGYTF
TGCAGTGCTTGGGGACAGGGGACAAACTATGGCTACACCTTC
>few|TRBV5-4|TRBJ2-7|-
CASSPGPATIPEQYF
TGTGCCAGCAGCCCGGGGCCAGCTACCATCCCCGAGCAGTACTTC
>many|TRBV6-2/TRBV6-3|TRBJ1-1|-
CASSYRVDTEAFF
TGTGCCAGCAGTTACCGGGTCGACACTGAAGCTTTCTTT
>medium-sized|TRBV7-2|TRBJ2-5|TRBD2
CASSGGGQETQYF
TGTGCCAGCAGCGGCGGGGGGCAAGAGACCCAGTACTTC
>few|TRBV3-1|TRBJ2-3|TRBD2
CASSQDGLAGETQYF
TGTGCCAGCAGCCAAGATGGACTAGCGGGGGAAACGCAGTATTTT
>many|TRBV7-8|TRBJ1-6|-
CASSPRGDGSPLHF
TGTGCCAGCAGCCCTAGGGGGGACGGTTCACCCCTCCACTTT
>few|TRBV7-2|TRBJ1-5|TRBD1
CASSLDGTGFGSQPQHF
TGTGCCAGCAGCTTAGACGGGACAGGGTTTGGGAGTCAGCCCCAGCATTTT
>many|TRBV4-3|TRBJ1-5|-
CASSQEPSNQPQHF
TGCGCCAGCAGCCAAGAACCGAGCAATCAGCCCCAGCATTTT
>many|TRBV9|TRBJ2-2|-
CASGKGPTGELFF
TGTGCCAGCGGTAAGGGCCCCACCGGGGAGCTGTTTTTT
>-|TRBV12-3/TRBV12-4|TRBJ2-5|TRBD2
CASNPGGGAGETQYF
TGTGCCAGCAATCCCGGGGGGGGGGCTGGAGAGACCCAGTACTTC